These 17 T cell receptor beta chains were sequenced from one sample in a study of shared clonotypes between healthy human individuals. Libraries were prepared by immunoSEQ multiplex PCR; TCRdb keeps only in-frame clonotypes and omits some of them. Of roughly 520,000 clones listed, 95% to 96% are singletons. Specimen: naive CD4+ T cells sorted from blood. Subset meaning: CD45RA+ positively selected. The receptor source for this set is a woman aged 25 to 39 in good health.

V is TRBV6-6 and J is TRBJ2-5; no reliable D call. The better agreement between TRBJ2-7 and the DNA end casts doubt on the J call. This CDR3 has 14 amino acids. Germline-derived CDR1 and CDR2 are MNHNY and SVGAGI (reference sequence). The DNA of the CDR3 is TGTGCCAGCCGCACCGAAGGGCACTCCTACGAGCAGTACTTC. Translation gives CASRTEGHSYEQYF.

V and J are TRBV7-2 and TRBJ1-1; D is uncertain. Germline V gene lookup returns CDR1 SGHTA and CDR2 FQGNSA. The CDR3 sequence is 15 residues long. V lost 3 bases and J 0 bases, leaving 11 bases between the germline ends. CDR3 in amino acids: CASSFGPGLNTEAFF. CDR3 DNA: TGTGCCAGCAGCTTTGGGCCGGGATTGAACACTGAAGCTTTCTTT.

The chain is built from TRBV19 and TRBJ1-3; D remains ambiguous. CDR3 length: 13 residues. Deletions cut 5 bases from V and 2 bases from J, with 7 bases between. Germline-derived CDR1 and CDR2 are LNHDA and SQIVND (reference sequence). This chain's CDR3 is CASSLQTGNTIYF. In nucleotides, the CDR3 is TGTGCCAGTAGTCTCCAGACTGGAAACACCATATATTTT.

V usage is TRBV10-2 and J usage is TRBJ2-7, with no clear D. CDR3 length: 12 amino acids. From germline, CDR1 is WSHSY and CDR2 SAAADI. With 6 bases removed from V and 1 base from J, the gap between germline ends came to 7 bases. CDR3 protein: CASSLGSYEQYF. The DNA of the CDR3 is TGCGCCAGCAGCCTGGGTTCCTACGAGCAGTACTTC.

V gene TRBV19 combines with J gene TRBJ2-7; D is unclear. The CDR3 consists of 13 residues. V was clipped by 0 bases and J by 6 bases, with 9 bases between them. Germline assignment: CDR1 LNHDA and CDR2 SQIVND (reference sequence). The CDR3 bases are TGTGCCAGTAGTATAGATCTTAGGGCCGAGCAGTACTTC. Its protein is CASSIDLRAEQYF.

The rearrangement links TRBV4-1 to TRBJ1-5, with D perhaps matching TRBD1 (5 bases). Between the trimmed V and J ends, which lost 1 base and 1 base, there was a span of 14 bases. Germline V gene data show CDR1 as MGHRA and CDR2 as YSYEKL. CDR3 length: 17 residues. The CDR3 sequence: CASSQGQTGRSNQPQHF. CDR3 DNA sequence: TGCGCCAGCAGCCAAGGCCAAACAGGAAGAAGCAATCAGCCCCAGCATTTT.

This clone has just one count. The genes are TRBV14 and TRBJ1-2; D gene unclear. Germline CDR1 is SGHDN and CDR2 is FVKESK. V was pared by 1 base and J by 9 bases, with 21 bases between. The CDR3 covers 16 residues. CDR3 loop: CASSQGGKGPLNRYTF. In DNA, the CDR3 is TGTGCCAGCAGCCAAGGAGGCAAGGGCCCTTTGAATCGCTACACCTTC.

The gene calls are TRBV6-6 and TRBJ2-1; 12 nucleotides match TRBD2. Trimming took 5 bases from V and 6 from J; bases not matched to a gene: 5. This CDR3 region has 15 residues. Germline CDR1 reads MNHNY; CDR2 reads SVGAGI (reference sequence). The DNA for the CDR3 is TGTGCCAGCAGTCCGGGACTAGCGGGCTTCAATGAGCAGTTCTTC. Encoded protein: CASSPGLAGFNEQFF.

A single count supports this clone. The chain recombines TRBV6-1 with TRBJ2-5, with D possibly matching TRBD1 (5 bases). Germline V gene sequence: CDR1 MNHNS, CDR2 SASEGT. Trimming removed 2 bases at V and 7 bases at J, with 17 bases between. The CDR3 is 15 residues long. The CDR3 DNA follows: TGTGCCAGCAGTGAACAGGGTCAGGGCCAGGTGACCCAGTACTTC. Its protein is CASSEQGQGQVTQYF.

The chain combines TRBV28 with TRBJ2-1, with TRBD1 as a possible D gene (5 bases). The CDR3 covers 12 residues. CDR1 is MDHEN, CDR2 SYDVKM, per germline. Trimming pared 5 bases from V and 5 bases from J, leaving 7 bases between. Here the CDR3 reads CASSEQDNEQFF. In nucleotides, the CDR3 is TGTGCCAGCAGTGAACAGGACAATGAGCAGTTCTTC.

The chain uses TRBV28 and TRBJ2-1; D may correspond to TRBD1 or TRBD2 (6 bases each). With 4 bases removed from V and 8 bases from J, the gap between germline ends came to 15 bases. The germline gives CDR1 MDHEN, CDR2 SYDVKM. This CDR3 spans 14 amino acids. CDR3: CASSSPEGGYEQFF. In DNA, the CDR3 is TGTGCCAGCAGTTCCCCCGAGGGGGGCTATGAGCAGTTCTTC.

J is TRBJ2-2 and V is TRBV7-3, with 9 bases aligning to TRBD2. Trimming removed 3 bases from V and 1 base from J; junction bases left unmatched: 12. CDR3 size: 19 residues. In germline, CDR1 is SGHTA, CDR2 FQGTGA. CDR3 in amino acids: CASSFGPPSGTMNTGELFF. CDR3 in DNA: TGTGCCAGCAGCTTTGGGCCGCCTAGCGGGACTATGAACACCGGGGAGCTGTTTTTT. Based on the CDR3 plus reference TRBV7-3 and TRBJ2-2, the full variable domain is GAGVSQTPSNKVTEKGKYVELRCDPISGHTALYWYRQSLGQGPEFLIYFQGTGAADDSGLPNDRFFAVRPEGSVSTLKIQRTERGDSAVYLCASSFGPPSGTMNTGELFFGEGSRLTVL.

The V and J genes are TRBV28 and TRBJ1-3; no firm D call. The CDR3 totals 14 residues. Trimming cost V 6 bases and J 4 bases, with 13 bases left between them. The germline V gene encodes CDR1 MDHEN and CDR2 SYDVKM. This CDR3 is CASRPHGYGNTIYF. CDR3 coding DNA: TGTGCCAGCAGACCCCACGGGTACGGAAACACCATATATTTT.

The CDR3 DNA reads as TGCGCCAGCAGCTTGGGGGGACTAGCGTTTGATGGCAATGAGCAGTTCTTC. It codes for CASSLGGLAFDGNEQFF. The chain links TRBV5-1 to TRBJ2-1; TRBD2 agrees at 10 bases. Germline CDR1 SGHRS, CDR2 YFSETQ. The CDR3 has 17 residues. The V segment lost 0 bases and the J segment 6 bases; nucleotides outside the gene matches: 9.

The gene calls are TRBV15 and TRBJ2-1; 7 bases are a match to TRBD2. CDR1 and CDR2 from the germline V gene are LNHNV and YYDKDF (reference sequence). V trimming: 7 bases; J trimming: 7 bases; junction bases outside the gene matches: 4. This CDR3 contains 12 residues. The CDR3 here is CATTWGGNEQFF. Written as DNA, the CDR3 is TGTGCCACCACTTGGGGAGGGAATGAGCAGTTCTTC.

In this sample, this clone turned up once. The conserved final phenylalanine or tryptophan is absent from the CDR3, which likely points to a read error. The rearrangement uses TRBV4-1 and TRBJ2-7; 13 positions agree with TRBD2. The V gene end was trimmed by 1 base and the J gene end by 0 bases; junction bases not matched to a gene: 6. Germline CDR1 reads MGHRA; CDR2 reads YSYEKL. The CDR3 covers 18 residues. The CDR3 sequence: CASSQGSGLAGSSYEQYL. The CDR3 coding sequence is TGCGCCAGCAGCCAAGGCTCGGGACTAGCGGGAAGCTCCTACGAGCAGTACCTC.

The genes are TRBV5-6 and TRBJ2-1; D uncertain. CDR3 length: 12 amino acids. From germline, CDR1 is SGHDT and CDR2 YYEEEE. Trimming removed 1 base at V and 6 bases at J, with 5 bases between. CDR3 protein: CASSLSTNEQFF. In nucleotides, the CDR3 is TGTGCCAGCAGCTTGTCCACCAATGAGCAGTTCTTC.